This T cell receptor beta chain was observed in a study of technical replicates of blood from a few donors. Method: immunoSEQ multiplex PCR; TCRdb's copy keeps in-frame clones and lacks some. The sample carries approximately 90,000 clones, nearly 97% recorded once. J was trimmed by 1 base and V by 5 bases; bases with no gene match: 4. Germline assignment: CDR1 SGHVS and CDR2 FQNEAQ. The CDR3 has 15 amino acids. This receptor was identified in a human donor in good health. The chain links TRBV7-8 to TRBJ1-5; 8 positions agree with TRBD1. Source material: T cells isolated from PBMCs. Here the CDR3 DNA reads TGTGCCAGCAGCCAGGACAGGGCGAGCAATCAGCCCCAGCATTTT. This translates into CASSQDRASNQPQHF.